This paragraph reports one TCR beta chain. The data were obtained in a study of shared clonotypes between healthy human individuals. Naive CD8 populations comprised CD45RO-negative cells positively selected for CCR7, excluding terminally differentiated effector memory CD45RA+ cells. Every donor was a Caucasian adult from Nashville, Tennessee. The assay was carried out at the deep level. Some clones are missing from TCRdb's copy, which holds only in-frame ones; the method was immunoSEQ multiplex PCR. The table has about 2 million clones, approximately 94% seen once; the top ten hold roughly 1.2%. Germline loops: CDR1 SGHVS, CDR2 FQNEAQ. The ends lost 4 bases at V and 3 bases at J; junction bases unmatched: 2. The CDR3 totals 15 residues.

The receptor was isolated from a man aged 18 to 29 in good health. What was sequenced was naive CD8+ T cells sorted from blood. The chain recombines TRBV7-8 with TRBJ2-7, with TRBD2 matching 14 bases. The CDR3 loop reads CASSSGTSGGYEQYF. CDR3 bases: TGTGCCAGCAGCTCTGGGACTAGCGGGGGCTACGAGCAGTACTTC.